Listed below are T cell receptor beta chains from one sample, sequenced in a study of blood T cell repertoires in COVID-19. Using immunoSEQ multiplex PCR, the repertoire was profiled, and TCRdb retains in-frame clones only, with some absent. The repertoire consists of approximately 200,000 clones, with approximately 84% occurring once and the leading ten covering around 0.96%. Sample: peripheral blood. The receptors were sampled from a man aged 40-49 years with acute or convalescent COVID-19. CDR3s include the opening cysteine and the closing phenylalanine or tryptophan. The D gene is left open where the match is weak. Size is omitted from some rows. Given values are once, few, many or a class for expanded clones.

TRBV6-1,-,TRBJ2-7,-,TGTGCCAGCAGTCCGAGGAACATTCTCTACGAGCAGTACTTC,CASSPRNILYEQYF
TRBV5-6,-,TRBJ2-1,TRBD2,TGTGCCAGCAGCGTGCCAAGCGGGGGTGGGGATGAGCAGTTCTTC,CASSVPSGGGDEQFF
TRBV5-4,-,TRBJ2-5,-,TGTGCCAGCAGCTTCCCACCTAACCAAGAGACCCAGTACTTC,CASSFPPNQETQYF
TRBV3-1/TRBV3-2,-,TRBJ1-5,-,TGTGCCAGCAGCCAGGGGGCTACCCGGGTGCCCCAGCATTTT,CASSQGATRVPQHF
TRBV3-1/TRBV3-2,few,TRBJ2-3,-,TGTGCCAGCAGCCAAGAACTCACTAGTCTTAGTACAGATACGCAGTATTTT,CASSQELTSLSTDTQYF
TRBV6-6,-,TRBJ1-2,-,TGTGCCAGCAGTTTCGTTGTTCAGGGCGACTATGGCTACACCTTC,CASSFVVQGDYGYTF
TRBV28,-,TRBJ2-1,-,TGTGCCAGCAGTTTCACCAGTGCCTCCTACAATGAGCAGTTCTTC,CASSFTSASYNEQFF
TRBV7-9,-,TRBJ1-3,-,TGTGCCAGCAGCTCGATGAGCTCTGGAAACACCATATATTTT,CASSSMSSGNTIYF
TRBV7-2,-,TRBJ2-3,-,TGTGCCAGCAGCTCCCGGTCGGGGGTGCGGGGGCAGTCCGCAGATACGCAGTATTTT,CASSSRSGVRGQSADTQYF
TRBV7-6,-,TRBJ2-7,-,TGTGCCAGCAGCCCCGCCCAGGGAACCAAGTCGTACGAGCAGTACTTC,CASSPAQGTKSYEQYF
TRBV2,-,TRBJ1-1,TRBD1,TGTGCCAGCCGGGACAGGGGGGCGAACACTGAAGCTTTCTTT,CASRDRGANTEAFF
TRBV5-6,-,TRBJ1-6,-,TGTGCCAGCAGCTTGGGCCACAGGGCATCACCCCTCCACTTT,CASSLGHRASPLHF
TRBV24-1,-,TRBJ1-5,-,TGTGCCACCAGTCCCCCTCTGCTGGACACGATAAACAATCAGCCCCAGCATTTT,CATSPPLLDTINNQPQHF
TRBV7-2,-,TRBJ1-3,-,TGTGCCAGCAGCTTAGGGTTGGGGGGTATGAGGAGCACCATATATTTT,CASSLGLGGMRSTIYF
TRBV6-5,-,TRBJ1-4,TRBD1,TGTGCCAGCCGGGACAGCCCAGCTGAAAAACTGTTTTTT,CASRDSPAEKLFF
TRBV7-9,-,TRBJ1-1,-,TGTGCCAGCAGCTTAGAAGGCAGGGCCCCTGAAGCTTTCTTT,CASSLEGRAPEAFF
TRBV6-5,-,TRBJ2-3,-,TGTGCCAGCAGTTACACCGGGATTGGCACAGATACGCAGTATTTT,CASSYTGIGTDTQYF
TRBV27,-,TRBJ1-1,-,TGTGCCAGCAGTTCGGGGGTGGGAGGGGGCACTGAAGCTTTCTTT,CASSSGVGGGTEAFF
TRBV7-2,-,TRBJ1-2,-,TGTGCCAGCAGCTTAGGGACAGCAGTCTACACCTTC,CASSLGTAVYTF
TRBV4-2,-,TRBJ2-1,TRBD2,TGTGCCAGCAGCCAAGTCTTACTAGCGGGGGGCTACAATGAGCAGTTCTTC,CASSQVLLAGGYNEQFF
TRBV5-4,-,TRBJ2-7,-,TGTGCCAGCAGCCAGCAGCGGACCCTGGGAGGCGAGCAGTACTTC,CASSQQRTLGGEQYF
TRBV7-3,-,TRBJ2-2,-,TGTGCCAGCAGCTTAGGCGGGAACACCGGGGAGCTGTTTTTT,CASSLGGNTGELFF
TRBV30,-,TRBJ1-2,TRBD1,TGTGCCTGGAGTAACCTTGGACAGGGAATTAACTATGGCTACACCTTC,CAWSNLGQGINYGYTF
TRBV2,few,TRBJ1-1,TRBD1,TGTGCCAGCAGTGTTCAGGGGGCTGAAGCTTTCTTT,CASSVQGAEAFF
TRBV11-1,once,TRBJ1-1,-,TGTGCCAGCAGAGACACAGTGAACACTGAAGCTTTCTTT,CASRDTVNTEAFF
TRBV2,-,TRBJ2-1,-,TGTGCCAGCTTGGTAGAGGGCAATGAGCAGTTCTTC,CASLVEGNEQFF
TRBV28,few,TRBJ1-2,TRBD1,TGTGCCAGCAGTCCCCCGACCGGGACAGTTTATGGCTACACCTTC,CASSPPTGTVYGYTF
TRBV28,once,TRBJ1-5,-,TGTGCCAGCAGTTTAACCAGGCCCAGCAATCAGCCCCAGCATTTT,CASSLTRPSNQPQHF
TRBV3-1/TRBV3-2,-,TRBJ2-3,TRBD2,TGTGCCAGCAGTACAACTAGCGGGGGGGCAGATACGCAGTATTTT,CASSTTSGGADTQYF
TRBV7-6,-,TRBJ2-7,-,TGTGCCAGCAGCTTAGAGCCCCAGGGAAGTTACGAGCAGTACTTC,CASSLEPQGSYEQYF
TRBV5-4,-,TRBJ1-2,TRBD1,TGTGCCAGCAGCGACGGACAGGGTGGCTATGGCTACACCTTC,CASSDGQGGYGYTF
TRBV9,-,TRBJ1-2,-,TGTGCCAGCAGCGTAACTTCCGGGGGTCTGGGCTACACCTTC,CASSVTSGGLGYTF
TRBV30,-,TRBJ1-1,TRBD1,TGTGCCCGAAGGGACAGGAACACTGAAGCTTTCTTT,CARRDRNTEAFF
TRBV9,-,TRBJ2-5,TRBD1,TGTGCCAGCAGCGCCGGACAGGGATCCCGAGAGACCCAGTACTTC,CASSAGQGSRETQYF
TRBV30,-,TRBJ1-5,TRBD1,TGTGCCTGGACGACAGGGGGCAATCAGCCCCAGCATTTT,CAWTTGGNQPQHF
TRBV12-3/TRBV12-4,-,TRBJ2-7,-,TGTGCCAGCAGTCTCGACAGCACCTACGAGCAGTACTTC,CASSLDSTYEQYF
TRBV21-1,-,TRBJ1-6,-,TGTGCCAGCAGCAAATACAGGGACGTGTTGGATAATTCACCCCTCCACTTT,CASSKYRDVLDNSPLHF
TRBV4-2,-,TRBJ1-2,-,TGTGCCAGCAGCCCGAAAACCCAGGGTTCTAACTATGGCTACACCTTC,CASSPKTQGSNYGYTF
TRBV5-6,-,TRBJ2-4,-,TGTGCCAGCAGCGTGGCCCAGTCCCCCAAAAACATTCAGTACTTC,CASSVAQSPKNIQYF
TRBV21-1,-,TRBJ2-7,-,TGTGCCAGCAGCCCGCCGGAGGGACAGGGCTACGAGCAGTACTTC,CASSPPEGQGYEQYF
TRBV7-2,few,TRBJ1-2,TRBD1,TGTGCCAGCACCCAATTACAGGGGGCGGGTGGCTACACCTTC,CASTQLQGAGGYTF
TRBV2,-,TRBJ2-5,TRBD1,TGTGCCAGCACCCAGGACAGGGGGCTGGAGACCCAGTACTTC,CASTQDRGLETQYF
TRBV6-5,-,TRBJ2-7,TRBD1,TGTGCCAGCAGAGGACAGGGGAGATACGAGCAGTACTTC,CASRGQGRYEQYF
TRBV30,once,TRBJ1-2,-,TGTGCCTGGGGGTACGGGGGACTAAATCCCTATGGCTACACCTTC,CAWGYGGLNPYGYTF
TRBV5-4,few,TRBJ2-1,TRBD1,TGTGCCAGCAGCTTGGCCACAGGGGCACGGAGCTCCTACAATGAGCAGTTCTTC,CASSLATGARSSYNEQFF
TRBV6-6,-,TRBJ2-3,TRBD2,TGTGCCAGCAGTTACTCGATAGCGGGGGGACCAGATACGCAGTATTTT,CASSYSIAGGPDTQYF
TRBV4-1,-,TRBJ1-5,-,TGCGCCAGCAGCCAAGGACCCTTCGTGGAGACGAGCAATCAGCCCCAGCATTTT,CASSQGPFVETSNQPQHF
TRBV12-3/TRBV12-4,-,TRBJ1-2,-,TGTGCCACCCATCGGGGGGCGGACTATGGCTACACCTTC,CATHRGADYGYTF
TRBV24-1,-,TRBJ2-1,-,TGTGCCACCAGTGATTCCCAGGGTAAAGCCTACAATGAGCAGTTCTTC,CATSDSQGKAYNEQFF
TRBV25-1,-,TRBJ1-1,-,TGTGCCAGCAGCCAGGGCGCAGGGAACACTGAAGCTTTCTTT,CASSQGAGNTEAFF
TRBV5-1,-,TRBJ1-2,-,TGCGCCAGCAGCCTCACGACAGGCGGCTATGGCTACACCTTC,CASSLTTGGYGYTF
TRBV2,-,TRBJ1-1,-,TGTGCCAGCGGAGTCAGGGAAGACACTGAAGCTTTCTTT,CASGVREDTEAFF
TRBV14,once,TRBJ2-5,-,TGTGCCAGCAGCCAAGGCGACTTACGACTGACCCAGTACTTC,CASSQGDLRLTQYF